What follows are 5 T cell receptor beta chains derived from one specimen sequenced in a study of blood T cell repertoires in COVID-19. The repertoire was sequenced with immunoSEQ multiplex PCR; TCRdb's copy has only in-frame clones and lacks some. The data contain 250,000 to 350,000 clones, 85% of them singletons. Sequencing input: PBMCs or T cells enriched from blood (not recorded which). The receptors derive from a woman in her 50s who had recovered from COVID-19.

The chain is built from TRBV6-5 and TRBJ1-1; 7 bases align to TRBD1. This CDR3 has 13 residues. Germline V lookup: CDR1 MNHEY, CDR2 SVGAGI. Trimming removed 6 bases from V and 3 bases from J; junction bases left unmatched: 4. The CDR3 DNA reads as TGTGCCAGCAGAAGACAGGGACACACTGAAGCTTTCTTT. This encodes CASRRQGHTEAFF.

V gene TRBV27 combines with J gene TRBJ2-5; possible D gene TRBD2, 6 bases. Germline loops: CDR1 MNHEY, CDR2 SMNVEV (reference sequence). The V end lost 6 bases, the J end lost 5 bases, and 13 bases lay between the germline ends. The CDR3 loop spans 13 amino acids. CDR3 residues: CASSPRDGETQYF. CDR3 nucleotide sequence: TGTGCCAGCAGCCCGCGGGATGGGGAGACCCAGTACTTC.

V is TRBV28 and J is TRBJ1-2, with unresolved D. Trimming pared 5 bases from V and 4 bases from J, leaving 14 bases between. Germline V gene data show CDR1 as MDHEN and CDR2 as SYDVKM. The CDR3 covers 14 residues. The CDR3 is CASSEAILLYGYTF. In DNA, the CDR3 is TGTGCCAGCAGTGAGGCGATACTCCTCTATGGCTACACCTTC.

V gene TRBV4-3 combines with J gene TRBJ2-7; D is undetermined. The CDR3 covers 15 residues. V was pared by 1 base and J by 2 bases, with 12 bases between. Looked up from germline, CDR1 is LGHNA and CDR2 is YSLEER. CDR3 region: CASSQAREFPYEQYF. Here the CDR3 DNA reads TGCGCCAGCAGCCAAGCTAGAGAATTCCCCTACGAGCAGTACTTC.

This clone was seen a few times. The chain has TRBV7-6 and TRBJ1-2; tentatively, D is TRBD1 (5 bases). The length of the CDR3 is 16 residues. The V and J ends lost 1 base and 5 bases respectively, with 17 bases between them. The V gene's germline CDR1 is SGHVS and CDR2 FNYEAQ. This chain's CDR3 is CASSLGRGSLGYGYTF. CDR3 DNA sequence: TGTGCCAGCAGCTTAGGGAGGGGTTCCCTAGGGTATGGCTACACCTTC.